One and the same sample provided the 17 T cell receptor beta chains below, sequenced in a study of identical twins. Using its own MiXCR run on the 5' RACE reads, TCRdb lists one record per CDR3 protein. The sample gives 250,000 or so distinct CDR3 sequences, about 8.3% of which show up once; over 2.5% is in the top ten. In addition, the sample was reused for a study of yellow fever vaccine responses in identical twins.

Sequencing used CD8+ T cells sorted from blood. These receptors originate from a young woman in good health.

This clonotype showed up many times. The genes are TRBV2 and TRBJ1-6, with unresolved D. V lost 6 bases and J 7 bases, leaving 13 bases between the germline ends. Per germline, CDR1 SNHLY and CDR2 FYNNEI. There are 14 residues in the CDR3. CDR3 nucleotide sequence: TGTGCCAGCAGGGACCTCCGGGAAAATTCACCCCTCCACTTT. It is translated as CASRDLRENSPLHF.

The rearrangement uses TRBV28 and TRBJ2-1; 11 bases fit TRBD1. Trimming took 7 bases from V and 6 from J; bases not matched to a gene: 2. This CDR3 is built from 13 residues. The germline V gene has CDR1 MDHEN and CDR2 SYDVKM. The CDR3 nucleotides are TGTGCCAGCACCGGGACAGGGGGCAATGAGCAGTTCTTC. Protein product: CASTGTGGNEQFF.

This clonotype was found a few times. The rearrangement links TRBV4-2 to TRBJ2-7, with 7 bases identical to TRBD2. Germline V gives CDR1 LGHNA, CDR2 YNFKEQ. This CDR3 has 15 residues. With V trimmed by 0 bases and J by 0 bases, 2 bases remained unmatched. The chain's CDR3 is CASSQDGGSSYEQYF. The CDR3 nucleotides are TGTGCCAGCAGCCAAGATGGCGGGAGCTCCTACGAGCAGTACTTC.

This sequence joins TRBV4-1 and TRBJ2-7; TRBD1 matches at 8 bases. CDR1 and CDR2 (germline): MGHRA, YSYEKL. Unmatched junction bases numbered 5, after V lost 3 bases and J lost 4 bases. CDR3 size: 14 residues. The CDR3 sequence is CASSHPGQEYEQYF. As DNA, the CDR3 is TGCGCCAGCAGCCACCCGGGACAGGAGTACGAGCAGTACTTC.

This clonotype was detected a few times. The chain employs TRBV6-1 and TRBJ1-1; no definite D call. CDR1 is MNHNS, CDR2 SASEGT, per germline. The CDR3 is 13 amino acids. Trimming left V 7 bases short and J 0 bases short, with 9 bases between. CDR3 nucleotides: TGTGCCAGCACCGGCAATTTGAACACTGAAGCTTTCTTT. Translation: CASTGNLNTEAFF.

The rearrangement joins TRBV9 to TRBJ2-5, with 9 bases aligning to TRBD2. The CDR3 contains 15 residues. V was pared by 3 bases and J by 2 bases, with 5 bases of the junction left unmatched. CDR1 is SGDLS and CDR2 is YYNGEE in the germline V gene. CDR3 region: CASSDGTSTQETQYF. Here the CDR3 DNA reads TGTGCCAGCAGCGACGGGACTAGCACGCAAGAGACCCAGTACTTC.

This chain uses TRBV28 with TRBJ2-1; D gene unclear. Germline V gene lookup returns CDR1 MDHEN and CDR2 SYDVKM. The length of the CDR3 is 16 residues. V was pared by 3 bases and J by 0 bases, with 12 bases between. For the CDR3, the DNA is TGTGCCAGCAGTTTCGTTGTAGGGATCTCCTACAATGAGCAGTTCTTC. This codes for CASSFVVGISYNEQFF. The entire variable domain, with the rest obtained from reference TRBV28 and TRBJ2-1, is as follows: DVKVTQSSRYLVKRTGEKVFLECVQDMDHENMFWYRQDPGLGLRLIYFSYDVKMKEKGDIPEGYSVSREKKERFSLILESASTNQTSMYLCASSFVVGISYNEQFFGPGTRLTVL.

The chain couples TRBV5-1 to TRBJ1-1; D gene unclear. CDR3 size: 16 residues. Germline CDR1 SGHRS, CDR2 YFSETQ. V gave up 3 bases and J gave up 4 bases, with 19 bases separating them. The CDR3 sequence is CASSSQQGMTGTEAFF. The CDR3 DNA is TGCGCCAGCAGCTCTCAGCAAGGGATGACGGGCACTGAAGCTTTCTTT. Based on the CDR3 plus reference TRBV5-1 and TRBJ1-1, the full variable domain is KAGVTQTPRYLIKTRGQQVTLSCSPISGHRSVSWYQQTPGQGLQFLFEYFSETQRNKGNFPGRFSGRQFSNSRSEMNVSTLELGDSALYLCASSSQQGMTGTEAFFGQGTRLTVV.

Ten or more counts support this clonotype. The chain uses TRBV5-1 and TRBJ2-5; no clear D gene. The ends were cut back, 2 bases at V and 6 bases at J, with 5 bases in the middle. This CDR3 region has 11 residues. Germline V lookup: CDR1 SGHRS, CDR2 YFSETQ. The CDR3 sequence is CASSFGQTQYF. The CDR3 DNA sequence: TGCGCCAGCAGCTTTGGGCAGACCCAGTACTTC.

This chain uses TRBV6-1 with TRBJ2-1, with D perhaps TRBD2 (7 bases). The CDR3 is made up of 14 amino acids. V was cut by 9 bases and J by 5 bases, with 17 bases left in between. Per the germline V gene, CDR1 is MNHNS and CDR2 is SASEGT. CDR3 sequence: CARSGTKAHNEQFF. CDR3 bases: TGTGCCAGGAGCGGGACAAAAGCCCACAATGAGCAGTTCTTC.

This clonotype occurred a few times. The chain recombines TRBV7-9 with TRBJ2-7; unclear D gene. The CDR3 is 13 amino acids. Per germline, CDR1 SEHNR and CDR2 FQNEAQ (reference sequence). V was shortened by 5 bases and J by 5 bases, with 13 bases between the two germline ends. The CDR3 nucleotides are TGTGCCAGCAGCCCGCCCCAGGACCACGAGCAGTACTTC. It codes for CASSPPQDHEQYF.

The chain joins TRBV18 to TRBJ2-5; maybe TRBD1 (5 bases). V was trimmed by 6 bases and J by 1 base, leaving 24 bases between them. The germline V gene has CDR1 KGHSH and CDR2 LQKENI. CDR3 length equals 18 residues. The CDR3 loop is CASSSPTVYQGPQETQYF. In nucleotides, the CDR3 is TGTGCCAGCTCCTCACCCACGGTTTATCAGGGCCCCCAAGAGACCCAGTACTTC.

This clonotype was detected a few times. The chain combines TRBV7-8 with TRBJ1-1, with D possibly matching TRBD1 (5 bases). The CDR3 covers 15 residues. Germline assignment: CDR1 SGHVS and CDR2 FQNEAQ. Trimming removed 1 base from V and 0 bases from J, with 9 bases in between. CDR3: CASSLVGGVNTEAFF. DNA of the CDR3: TGTGCCAGCAGCTTAGTCGGGGGGGTGAACACTGAAGCTTTCTTT.

This clonotype has more than one count but fewer than ten. J is TRBJ2-5 and V is TRBV7-3; TRBD2 agrees at 8 bases. CDR1 SGHTA and CDR2 FQGTGA come from the germline V gene. With 1 base clipped from V and 5 bases from J, the junction kept 9 bases outside the gene matches. This CDR3 contains 16 residues. CDR3 DNA sequence: TGTGCCAGCAGCTTAAGTGGTCGGGGGGGAAGTGAGACCCAGTACTTC. Translated, it gives CASSLSGRGGSETQYF.

This clonotype was counted ten times or more. Relative to the germline gene, one junction end is altered; a read error may explain this. The J gene is TRBJ2-1, the V gene TRBV3-1; possibly TRBD1 for D (6 bases). Germline V gene data show CDR1 as LGHDT and CDR2 as YNNKEL (reference sequence). The CDR3 sequence is 15 residues long. CDR3 amino acids: CASSHPRGGYNEQFF. Here the CDR3 DNA reads TGTGCCAGCAGCCACCCTAGAGGGGGTTACAACGAGCAGTTCTTC.

The chain combines TRBV29-1 with TRBJ2-7; 13 nucleotides match TRBD2. Per germline, CDR1 SQVTM and CDR2 ANQGSEA. With V trimmed by 6 bases and J by 6 bases, 11 bases remained unmatched. The CDR3 loop spans 15 amino acids. The CDR3 nucleotides are TGCAGCGTATCTGACAGACTAGCGGGAGGTCGCGAGCAGTACTTC. Translation: CSVSDRLAGGREQYF.

This clonotype has a handful of counts. The chain is built from TRBV11-3 and TRBJ2-1; 8 bases match TRBD1. Trimming at V came to 5 bases and at J to 10 bases, leaving 13 bases not matched to a gene. CDR3 length: 15 residues. From germline, CDR1 is SGHNT and CDR2 YENEEA. The CDR3 sequence is CASSAQGQGAGEQFF. In nucleotides, the CDR3 is TGTGCCAGCAGCGCCCAGGGCCAGGGGGCCGGAGAGCAGTTCTTC. Full variable domain (rest looked up from reference TRBV11-3 and TRBJ2-1): EAGVVQSPRYKIIEKKQPVAFWCNPISGHNTLYWYLQNLGQGPELLIRYENEEAVDDSQLPKDRFSAERLKGVDSTLKIQPAELGDSAVYLCASSAQGQGAGEQFFGPGTRLTVL.